This TCR beta chain was identified in a study of cytomegalovirus exposure and HLA in healthy donors (dated by TCRdb to 2016 to 2017). Background on the whole study: The 650 to 750 repertoires of the first cohort and the 110 or so validation repertoires were produced on the same platform, according to a later analysis. The study aimed to test whether signatures of past pathogen exposure could be identified by cataloging public T cell receptors. In addition to the first cohort of approximately 650 subjects, a separate validation cohort of 120 different subjects was used. The study combined high-throughput TCR immunosequencing, statistical association of individual TCRs with disease status, and machine learning to predict cytomegalovirus infection status.

The germline V gene provides CDR1 LGHNA and CDR2 YSLEER. Ends trimmed: V by 0 bases, J by 7 bases; bases unmatched to a gene: 9. There are 16 amino acids in the CDR3, from cysteine to phenylalanine inclusive. The only DNA kept is the CDR3, 48 bases in frame from the first base. Concerning this clone: It has no known antigen specificity. Base qualities are missing; no much larger clone stands one base away.

General study outcomes and caveats: The study gave a list of roughly 150 TCR beta chains associated with cytomegalovirus. The authors suggested that the approach could potentially be generalized to other disease states and immunological phenotypes. A later analysis found that TCRs clustered in the first cohort also tended to co-occur in the 110 or so validation repertoires, with 90% to 95% of cluster scores above 0. In vitro tests confirmed that three of the cytomegalovirus-associated TCR beta chains recognize cytomegalovirus antigens. All 120 repertoires were used to score co-occurrence in the validation cohort in a later analysis, because that analysis had no HLA typing for the cohort. Most TCR sequences were seen in very few donors, while some public TCRs were found in many individuals. Cytomegalovirus status was reported to be diagnosed by the classifier with high specificity and sensitivity in both the original and validation cohorts.

Donors formed part of the validation cohort, which comprised over a hundred subjects and was distinct from the first cohort of several hundred subjects. The receptor library was made with the immunoSEQ multiplex PCR assay. On the authors' methods: A statistical classification framework was developed to diagnose cytomegalovirus status using the catalog of TCR beta chain sequences. The immuneACCESS repertoire file appears here via TCRdb, limited to in-frame rearrangements. These files lack a portion of the clones; in checked studies, under half of the deficit traces to unresolved V genes, and the cause of the others is not known. D and trimming come from the DNA, and the V and J calls and clone size come from that table. Counted in this sample were about 330,000 clones; about 90% of them appeared once. The top ten hold approximately 1.1% of the sample.

The specimen was PBMCs. The TCR comes from a woman in her twenties or thirties in good health and CMV-seropositive. The sequence is built from TRBV4-3 and TRBJ2-7, and 10 junction bases match TRBD2. In nucleotides, the sequence is TGCGCCAGCAGCCAAGATGAGGCTAGCGGGAGATATGAGCAGTACTTC. Translated, this gives CASSQDEASGRYEQYF.